This T cell receptor (beta chain) was identified in a study of control samples from healthy donors and cancer patients. There are 14 residues in the CDR3. The V gene lost 5 bases and the J gene lost 4 bases, with 11 bases spanning the gap. The germline gives CDR1 KGHSH, CDR2 LQKENI. Assay used: immunoSEQ multiplex PCR; TCRdb lists only in-frame clones, some missing. In the table there are about 150,000 clones, about 86% of which are singletons. Sequencing was done on a sample of blood. The sequence was collected from a man aged 18 to 30 in good health. This rearrangement joins TRBV18 to TRBJ1-4, with TRBD1 as a possible D gene (5 bases). The CDR3 sequence is CASSSRGVNEKLFF. CDR3 nucleotide sequence: TGTGCCAGCTCATCCCGGGGGGTTAATGAAAAACTGTTTTTT.